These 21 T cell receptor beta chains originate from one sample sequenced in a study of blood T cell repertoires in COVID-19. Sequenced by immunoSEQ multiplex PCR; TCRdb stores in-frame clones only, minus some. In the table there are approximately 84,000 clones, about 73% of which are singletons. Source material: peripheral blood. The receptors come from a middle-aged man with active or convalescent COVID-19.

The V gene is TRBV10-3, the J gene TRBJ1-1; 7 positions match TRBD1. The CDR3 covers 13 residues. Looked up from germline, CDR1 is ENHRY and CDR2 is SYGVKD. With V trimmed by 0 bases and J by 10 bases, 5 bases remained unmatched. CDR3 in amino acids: CAISESKGAGAFF. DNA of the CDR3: TGTGCCATCAGTGAGTCAAAGGGGGCAGGAGCTTTCTTT.

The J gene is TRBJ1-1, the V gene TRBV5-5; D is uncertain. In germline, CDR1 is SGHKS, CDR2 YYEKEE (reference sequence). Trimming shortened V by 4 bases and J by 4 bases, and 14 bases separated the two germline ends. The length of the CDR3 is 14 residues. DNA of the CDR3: TGTGCCAGCAGCCCAACCGTCTGGGCCACTGAAGCTTTCTTT. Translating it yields CASSPTVWATEAFF.

This chain's CDR3 is CASRGTGGETQYF. The CDR3 nucleotides are TGTGCCAGCAGAGGGACAGGGGGGGAGACCCAGTACTTC. This chain uses TRBV28 with TRBJ2-5, with TRBD1 identical over 11 bases. The length of the CDR3 is 13 residues. Trimming cost V 6 bases and J 5 bases; bases outside gene matches: 2. CDR1 and CDR2 (germline): MDHEN, SYDVKM.

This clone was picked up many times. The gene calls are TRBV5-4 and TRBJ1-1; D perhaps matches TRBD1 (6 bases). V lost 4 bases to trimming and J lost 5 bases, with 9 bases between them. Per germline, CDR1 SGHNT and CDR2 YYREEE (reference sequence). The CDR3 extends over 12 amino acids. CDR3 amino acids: CASSQGGTEAFF. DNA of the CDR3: TGTGCCAGCAGCCAAGGGGGAACTGAAGCTTTCTTT.

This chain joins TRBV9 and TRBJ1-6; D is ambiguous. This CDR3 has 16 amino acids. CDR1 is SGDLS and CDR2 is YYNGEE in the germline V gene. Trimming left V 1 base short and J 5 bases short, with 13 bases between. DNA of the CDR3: TGTGCCAGCAGCGTAAGAGGGCAGACGAATAATTCACCCCTCCACTTT. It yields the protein CASSVRGQTNNSPLHF.

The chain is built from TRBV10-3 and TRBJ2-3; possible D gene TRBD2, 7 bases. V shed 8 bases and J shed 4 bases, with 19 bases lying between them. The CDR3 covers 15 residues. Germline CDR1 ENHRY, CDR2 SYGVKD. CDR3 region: CAISTEGGGPDTQYF. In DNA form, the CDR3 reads TGTGCCATCTCCACCGAGGGGGGGGGCCCAGATACGCAGTATTTT.

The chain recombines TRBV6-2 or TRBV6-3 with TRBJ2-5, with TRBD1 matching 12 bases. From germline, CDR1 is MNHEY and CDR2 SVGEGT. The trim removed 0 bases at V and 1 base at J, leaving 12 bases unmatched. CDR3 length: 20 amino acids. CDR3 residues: CASSYSTGTGGAHAQETQYF. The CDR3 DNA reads TGTGCCAGCAGTTACTCGACCGGGACAGGGGGCGCCCACGCCCAAGAGACCCAGTACTTC.

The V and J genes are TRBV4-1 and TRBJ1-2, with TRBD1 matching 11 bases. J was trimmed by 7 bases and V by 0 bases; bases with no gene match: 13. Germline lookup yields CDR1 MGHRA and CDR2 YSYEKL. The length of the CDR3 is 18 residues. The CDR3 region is CASSQDMRPGQGASGYTF. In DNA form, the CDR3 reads TGCGCCAGCAGCCAAGATATGAGACCCGGACAGGGGGCATCTGGCTACACCTTC.

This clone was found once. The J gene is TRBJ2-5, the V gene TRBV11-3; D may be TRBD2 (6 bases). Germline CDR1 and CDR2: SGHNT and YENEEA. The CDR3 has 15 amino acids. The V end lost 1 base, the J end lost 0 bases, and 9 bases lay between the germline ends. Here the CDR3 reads CASSLGGDYQETQYF. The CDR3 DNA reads TGTGCCAGCAGCTTAGGTGGGGACTACCAAGAGACCCAGTACTTC.

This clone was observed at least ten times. The CDR3 DNA sequence: TGTGCCAGCACCTACCCGGAGGTCCGATCTGGAAACACCATATATTTT. As protein: CASTYPEVRSGNTIYF. V usage is TRBV27 and J usage is TRBJ1-3; the D is unclear. V dropped 7 bases and J dropped 1 base, with 17 bases sitting between them. Germline V gives CDR1 MNHEY, CDR2 SMNVEV (reference sequence). The CDR3 length is 16 residues.

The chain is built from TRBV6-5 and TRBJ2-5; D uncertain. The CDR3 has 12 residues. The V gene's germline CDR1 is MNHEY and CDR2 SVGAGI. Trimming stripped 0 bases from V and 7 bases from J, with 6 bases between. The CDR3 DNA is TGTGCCAGCAGTTACTCTTCCGGGACCCAGTACTTC. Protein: CASSYSSGTQYF.

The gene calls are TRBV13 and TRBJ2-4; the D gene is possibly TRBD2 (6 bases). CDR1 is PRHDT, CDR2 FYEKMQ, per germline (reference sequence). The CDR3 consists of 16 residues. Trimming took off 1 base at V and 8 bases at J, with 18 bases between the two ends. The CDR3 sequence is CASSLALGSPAYIQYF. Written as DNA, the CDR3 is TGTGCCAGCAGCTTAGCCCTCGGGAGCCCGGCGTACATTCAGTACTTC.

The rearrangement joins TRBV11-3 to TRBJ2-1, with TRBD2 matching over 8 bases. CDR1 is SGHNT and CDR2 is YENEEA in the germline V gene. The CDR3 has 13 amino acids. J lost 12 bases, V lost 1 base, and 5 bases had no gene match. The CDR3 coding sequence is TGTGCCAGCAGCTTAGTGGCGGGGGGTGTGCAGTTCTTC. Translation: CASSLVAGGVQFF.

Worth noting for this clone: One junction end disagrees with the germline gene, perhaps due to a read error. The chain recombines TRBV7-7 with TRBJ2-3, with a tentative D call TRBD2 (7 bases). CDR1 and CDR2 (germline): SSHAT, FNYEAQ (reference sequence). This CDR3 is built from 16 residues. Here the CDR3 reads CASSPLGGGGSDTQYF. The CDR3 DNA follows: TGTGCTAGCAGCCCTCTGGGGGGCGGGGGCTCAGATACGCAGTATTTT.

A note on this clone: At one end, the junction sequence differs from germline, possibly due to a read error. CDR3 sequence reads: CASTLIRVTEAFF. The CDR3 bases are TGTGCCAGCACCTTAATCAGGGTCACTGAAGCTTTCTTT. This chain links TRBV7-2 with TRBJ1-1, with D possibly TRBD1 on 5 matching bases. There are 13 residues in the CDR3. The germline gives CDR1 SGHTA, CDR2 FQGNSA.

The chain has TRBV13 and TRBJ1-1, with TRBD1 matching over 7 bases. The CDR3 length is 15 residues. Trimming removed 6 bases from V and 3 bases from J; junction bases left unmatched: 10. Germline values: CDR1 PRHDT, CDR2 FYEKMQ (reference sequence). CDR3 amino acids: CASRTLDRSDTEAFF. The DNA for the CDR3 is TGTGCCAGCAGGACTCTGGACAGGTCCGACACTGAAGCTTTCTTT.

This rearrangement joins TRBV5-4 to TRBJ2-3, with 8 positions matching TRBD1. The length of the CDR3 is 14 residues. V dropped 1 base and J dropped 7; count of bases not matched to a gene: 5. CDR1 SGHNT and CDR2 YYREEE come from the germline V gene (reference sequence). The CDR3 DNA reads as TGTGCCAGCAGCTTGCGACAGGGGCCGAATACGCAGTATTTT. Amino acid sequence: CASSLRQGPNTQYF. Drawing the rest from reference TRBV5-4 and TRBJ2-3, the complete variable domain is ETGVTQSPTHLIKTRGQQVTLRCSSQSGHNTVSWYQQALGQGPQFIFQYYREEENGRGNFPPRFSGLQFPNYSSELNVNALELDDSALYLCASSLRQGPNTQYFGPGTRLTVL.

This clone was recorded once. The CDR3 DNA reads TGTGCCAGCAGCTTAGAGGGACAGGGATATGAAAAACTGTTTTTT. This gives the protein CASSLEGQGYEKLFF. The chain combines TRBV11-2 with TRBJ1-4; 9 bases align to TRBD1. The CDR3 is 15 amino acids. The germline V gene has CDR1 SGHAT and CDR2 FQNNGV. After removal of 0 bases from V and 6 bases from J, the junction contained 2 bases not matched to a gene.

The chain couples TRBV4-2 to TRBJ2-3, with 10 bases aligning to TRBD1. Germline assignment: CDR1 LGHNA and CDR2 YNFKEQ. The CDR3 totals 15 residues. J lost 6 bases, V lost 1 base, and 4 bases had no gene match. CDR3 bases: TGTGCCAGCAGCCAAGTGGGGACAGGGGCCGATACGCAGTATTTT. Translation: CASSQVGTGADTQYF.

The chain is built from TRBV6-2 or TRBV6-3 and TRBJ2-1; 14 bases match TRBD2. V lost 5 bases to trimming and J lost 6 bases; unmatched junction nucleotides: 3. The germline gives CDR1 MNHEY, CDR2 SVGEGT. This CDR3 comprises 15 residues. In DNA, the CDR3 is TGTGCCAGCAGTCCGGGACTAGCGGGGGTCAATGAGCAGTTCTTC. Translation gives CASSPGLAGVNEQFF.

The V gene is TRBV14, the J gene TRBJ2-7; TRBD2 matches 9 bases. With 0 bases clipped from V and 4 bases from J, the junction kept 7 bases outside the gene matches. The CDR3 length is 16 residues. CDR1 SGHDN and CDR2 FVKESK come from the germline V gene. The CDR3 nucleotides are TGTGCCAGCAGCCAAGACTTGGCGGGGGGGCCATACGAGCAGTACTTC. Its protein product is CASSQDLAGGPYEQYF.